This T cell receptor beta chain comes out of a study of long-term antiretroviral therapy in people with HIV. Regarding the study as a whole: Clones with expansion before ART led the repertoire at all time points. No data on ART adherence, viral resistance or therapy changes.

The CDR3 consists of 17 residues. The junction had 6 bases not matched to a gene; V was cut back by 0 bases and J by 5 bases. Germline V gene data show CDR1 as SGHNT and CDR2 as YYREEE (reference sequence). Sequencing relied on immunoSEQ assay v3.0, run at survey level. Sequencing aimed to cover about 35,000-55,000 T-cell genomes per sample. Measured with immunoSEQ multiplex PCR; TCRdb has only the in-frame clones, and not every one. This sample has tens of thousands of clones, with 88% found just once. United States facilities provided treatment to all participants with HIV. Concerning this clone itself: As yet, its antigen is unknown.

This receptor was obtained from a man in his 60s with HIV. This specimen consisted of unsorted PBMCs, obtained 0.6 years after starting antiretroviral therapy. The chain links TRBV5-4 to TRBJ2-5; 14 bases fit TRBD2. The CDR3 sequence is CASSLDGLAGGRETQYF. CDR3 bases: TGTGCCAGCAGCTTGGATGGACTAGCGGGGGGCAGGGAGACCCAGTACTTC.